The 20 T cell receptor beta chains listed next were all sequenced from one sample in a study of Ad26.COV2.S vaccination and SARS-CoV-2 variants. Libraries were prepared by immunoSEQ multiplex PCR; TCRdb keeps only in-frame clonotypes and omits some of them. The table lists about 500,000 clones, roughly nine tenths of them singletons. Treatment defined: around 19 received Ad26.COV2.S at low or high dose, single or two shots; about five received placebo; per-sample allocation not given. Material that was analyzed had been drawn on day 63 after the first vaccine or placebo injection. The sequencing used peripheral blood, collected in a trial of Ad26.COV2.S vaccine versus placebo. Receptor source: a person aged 18-60 years who received the Ad26.COV2.S COVID-19 vaccine or a placebo.

The chain employs TRBV14 and TRBJ2-1; TRBD2 matches 7 bases. The trim removed 1 base at V and 3 bases at J, leaving 9 bases unmatched. The CDR3 is 17 amino acids. Germline V gene lookup returns CDR1 SGHDN and CDR2 FVKESK. The CDR3 nucleotides are TGTGCCAGCAGCCAAGTGTCTCTAGCGGTAGGCTACAATGAGCAGTTCTTC. The encoded protein is CASSQVSLAVGYNEQFF.

The chain employs TRBV6-2 or TRBV6-3 and TRBJ1-5; D uncertain. V lost 10 bases and J 5 bases, leaving 15 bases between the germline ends. There are 13 residues in the CDR3. CDR1 and CDR2 from the germline V gene are MNHEY and SVGEGT. The CDR3 loop reads CATRPPGDQPQHF. CDR3 in DNA: TGTGCCACCCGCCCCCCTGGGGATCAGCCCCAGCATTTT.

The chain couples TRBV6-1 to TRBJ2-1; D might be TRBD2 (6 bases). CDR3 length: 16 residues. V lost 2 bases and J lost 8, with 19 bases in between. Looked up from germline, CDR1 is MNHNS and CDR2 is SASEGT. CDR3 nucleotide sequence: TGTGCCAGCAGTGAACGGGTGGGAGGATTTTCGGATGAGCAGTTCTTC. It yields the protein CASSERVGGFSDEQFF.

This sequence joins TRBV6-2 or TRBV6-3 and TRBJ1-2; maybe TRBD1 (5 bases). This CDR3 region has 12 residues. Between the trimmed V and J ends, which lost 6 bases and 4 bases, there was a span of 9 bases. CDR1 is MNHEY, CDR2 SVGEGT, per germline. The CDR3 protein is CASSRDFYGYTF. In DNA form, the CDR3 reads TGTGCCAGCAGCCGGGACTTCTATGGCTACACCTTC.

The rearrangement uses TRBV4-3 and TRBJ2-3, with D maybe TRBD1 (6 bases). Per germline, CDR1 LGHNA and CDR2 YSLEER. The V and J ends lost 0 bases and 2 bases respectively, with 12 bases between them. This CDR3 has 16 residues. In DNA, the CDR3 is TGCGCCAGCAGCCAAGATCCGCAGGGGATCACAGATACGCAGTATTTT. As protein: CASSQDPQGITDTQYF.

This rearrangement joins TRBV18 to TRBJ1-6; D is possibly TRBD1 (5 bases). CDR3 length equals 15 residues. CDR1 KGHSH and CDR2 LQKENI come from the germline V gene. Trimming left V 5 bases short and J 7 bases short, with 15 bases between. Here the CDR3 DNA reads TGTGCCAGCTCAAGGACACCTAACAGGAATTCACCCCTCCACTTT. This encodes CASSRTPNRNSPLHF.

V and J are TRBV2 and TRBJ2-5, with 13 bases matching TRBD2. J gave up 2 bases and V 6 bases, and 3 bases lay outside the gene matches. Germline-derived CDR1 and CDR2 are SNHLY and FYNNEI. CDR3 length: 15 amino acids. The CDR3 DNA is TGTGCCAGCAGCGAGACTAGCGGGGGGCAAGAGACCCAGTACTTC. This gives the protein CASSETSGGQETQYF. Filled out from reference TRBV2 and TRBJ2-5, the complete variable domain reads EPEVTQTPSHQVTQMGQEVILRCVPISNHLYFYWYRQILGQKVEFLVSFYNNEISEKSEIFDDQFSVERPDGSNFTLKIRSTKLEDSAMYFCASSETSGGQETQYFGPGTRLLVL.

The DNA of the CDR3 is TGTGCCAGCAGTTTGATCTTCGGGACTAGCGTTTCCTACGAGCAGTACTTC. It is translated as CASSLIFGTSVSYEQYF. The rearrangement joins TRBV28 to TRBJ2-7; 10 bases agree with TRBD2. The CDR3 contains 17 residues. Per the germline V gene, CDR1 is MDHEN and CDR2 is SYDVKM. The V gene end was trimmed by 3 bases and the J gene end by 1 base; junction bases not matched to a gene: 9.

The chain couples TRBV2 to TRBJ2-3, with D unresolved. V was shortened by 6 bases and J by 4 bases, with 5 bases between the two germline ends. This CDR3 region has 11 residues. The germline CDR1 and CDR2 sequences are SNHLY and FYNNEI. CDR3 amino acids: CASSYPDTQYF. In DNA, the CDR3 is TGTGCCAGCAGCTATCCAGATACGCAGTATTTT.

Only one count was recorded for this clone. The chain combines TRBV5-1 with TRBJ2-3; the match to TRBD2 covers 8 bases. The V and J ends lost 2 bases and 2 bases, in that order; junction bases with no gene match: 4. CDR3 size: 15 residues. CDR1 is SGHRS and CDR2 is YFSETQ in the germline V gene. The CDR3 region is CASSLRGGFTDTQYF. The DNA for the CDR3 is TGCGCCAGCAGCTTACGGGGGGGCTTCACAGATACGCAGTATTTT.

The V gene is TRBV25-1, the J gene TRBJ1-2; a possible D gene is TRBD1 (6 bases). Trimming pared 4 bases from V and 8 bases from J, leaving 17 bases between. The CDR3 has 14 amino acids. Germline V gene lookup returns CDR1 MGHDK and CDR2 SYGVNS. Here the CDR3 DNA reads TGTGCCAGCAGTGGAGGACACTGGGGACAAGGCTACACCTTC. This sequence encodes CASSGGHWGQGYTF.

The chain has TRBV6-2 or TRBV6-3 and TRBJ1-5; D call uncertain. This CDR3 has 15 amino acids. Per the germline V gene, CDR1 is MNHEY and CDR2 is SVGEGT. Trimming shortened V by 2 bases and J by 4 bases, and 12 bases separated the two germline ends. The DNA of the CDR3 is TGTGCCAGCAGTTACCACCGGGCGGGGAATCAGCCCCAGCATTTT. As protein: CASSYHRAGNQPQHF.

This rearrangement joins TRBV25-1 to TRBJ2-7; possibly TRBD2 for D (6 bases). CDR1 and CDR2 (germline): MGHDK, SYGVNS. The CDR3 is 14 residues long. Trimming pared 10 bases from V and 0 bases from J, leaving 16 bases between. CDR3 residues: CATSLGGSSYEQYF. Written as DNA, the CDR3 is TGTGCCACCTCCCTGGGAGGCAGCTCCTACGAGCAGTACTTC.

V is TRBV19 and J is TRBJ2-7, with 8 bases aligning to TRBD2. Germline CDR1 LNHDA, CDR2 SQIVND (reference sequence). The CDR3 loop spans 16 amino acids. J lost 1 base, V lost 8 bases, and 13 bases had no gene match. The CDR3 protein is CASSTTAGVISYEQYF. The CDR3 region has the DNA TGTGCCAGTTCTACCACAGCGGGGGTAATATCCTACGAGCAGTACTTC.

The chain links TRBV5-8 to TRBJ2-5; either TRBD1 or TRBD2 may fit D (5 bases each). Trimming removed 0 bases from V and 1 base from J, with 10 bases in between. The CDR3 length is 15 residues. Germline loops: CDR1 SGHTS, CDR2 YDEGEE. The CDR3, as DNA: TGTGCCAGCAGCTTGGGGGCAGGGAGCCAAGAGACCCAGTACTTC. Protein sequence: CASSLGAGSQETQYF.

V and J are TRBV7-3 and TRBJ2-2; 7 positions agree with TRBD2. The V segment lost 1 base and the J segment 4 bases; nucleotides outside the gene matches: 3. The CDR3 covers 15 residues. Per the germline V gene, CDR1 is SGHTA and CDR2 is FQGTGA. CDR3 nucleotide sequence: TGTGCCAGCAGCTTAATGGCTAGCGGCACCGGGGAGCTGTTTTTT. It codes for CASSLMASGTGELFF.

The chain combines TRBV5-5 with TRBJ1-2; a possible D gene is TRBD1 (5 bases). Trimming left V 2 bases short and J 6 bases short, with 11 bases between. The CDR3 extends over 13 amino acids. Germline values: CDR1 SGHKS, CDR2 YYEKEE (reference sequence). CDR3 nucleotide sequence: TGTGCCAGCAGCTTTCGGGGCGCAAATGGCTACACCTTC. It yields the protein CASSFRGANGYTF.

The chain has TRBV2 and TRBJ2-7, with D unclear. This CDR3 has 14 residues. CDR1 SNHLY and CDR2 FYNNEI come from the germline V gene. The germline V and J ends were trimmed by 8 bases and 0 bases, with 14 bases remaining between them. The CDR3 reads CASSPRTGSYEQYF. DNA for the CDR3: TGTGCCAGCTCCCCCCGGACGGGCTCCTACGAGCAGTACTTC.

The chain couples TRBV23-1 to TRBJ1-4; TRBD1 matches at 8 bases. TRBV23-1 is designated an ORF whose function remains uncertain. V lost 1 base, J lost 6 bases, and 7 bases stayed unmatched. The CDR3 runs to 16 residues. CDR3: CASSQWQRQGYEKLFF. The DNA for the CDR3 is TGCGCCAGCAGTCAATGGCAGAGACAGGGGTATGAAAAACTGTTTTTT.

In its sample, this clone was seen once. The rearrangement joins TRBV7-9 to TRBJ1-4; 7 nucleotides line up with TRBD1. The CDR3 spans 15 residues. Germline V lookup: CDR1 SEHNR, CDR2 FQNEAQ (reference sequence). Trimming at V came to 6 bases and at J to 0 bases, leaving 4 bases not matched to a gene. This chain's CDR3 is CASSLQGSTNEKLFF. The CDR3 bases are TGTGCCAGCAGTTTACAGGGGTCAACTAATGAAAAACTGTTTTTT.